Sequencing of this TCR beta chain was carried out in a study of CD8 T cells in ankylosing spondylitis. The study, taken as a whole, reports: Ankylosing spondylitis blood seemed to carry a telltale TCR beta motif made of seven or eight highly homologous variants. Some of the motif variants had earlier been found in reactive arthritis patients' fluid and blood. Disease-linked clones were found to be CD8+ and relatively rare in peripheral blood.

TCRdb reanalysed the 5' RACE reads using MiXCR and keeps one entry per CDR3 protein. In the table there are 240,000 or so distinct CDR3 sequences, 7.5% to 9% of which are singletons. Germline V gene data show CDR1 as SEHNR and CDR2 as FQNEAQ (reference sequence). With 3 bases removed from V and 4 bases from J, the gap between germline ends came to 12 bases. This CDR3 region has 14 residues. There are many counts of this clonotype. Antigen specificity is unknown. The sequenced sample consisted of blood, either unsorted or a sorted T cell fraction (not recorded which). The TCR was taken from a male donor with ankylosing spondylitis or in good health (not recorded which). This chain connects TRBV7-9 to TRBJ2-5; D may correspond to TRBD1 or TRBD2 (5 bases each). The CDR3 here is CASSFGGSAETQYF. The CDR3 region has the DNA TGTGCCAGCAGCTTTGGGGGATCTGCAGAGACCCAGTACTTC. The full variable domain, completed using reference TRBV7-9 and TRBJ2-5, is DTGVSQNPRHKITKRGQNVTFRCDPISEHNRLYWYRQTLGQGPEFLTYFQNEAQLEKSRLLSDRFSAERPKGSFSTLEIQRTEQGDSAMYLCASSFGGSAETQYFGPGTRLLVL.